The rows below give T cell receptor beta chains drawn from one sample of a study of blood T cell repertoires in COVID-19. The assay was immunoSEQ multiplex PCR, and TCRdb's table has in-frame clones only and misses some. The data contain about 55,000 clones, approximately 80% of them singletons. Material for sequencing was peripheral blood. These TCRs come from a human donor in a cohort sampled during active COVID-19. Each CDR3 is given with its conserved first and last residue. The order of the fields is J gene, V gene, D gene, clone size, CDR3 protein, CDR3 DNA. The D gene is left open where the match is weak. The listing skips clone size in some rows; elsewhere it reads once, few, many or a size class.

TRBJ2-2	TRBV6-2/TRBV6-3	-	-	CASSPITGELFF	TGTGCCAGCAGTCCAATCACCGGGGAGCTGTTTTTT
TRBJ1-5	TRBV30	-	few	CAWSPGSGQPQHF	TGTGCCTGGAGCCCCGGATCAGGTCAGCCCCAGCATTTT
TRBJ1-2	TRBV12-3/TRBV12-4	-	-	CASSFPGRKGYTF	TGTGCCAGCAGTTTTCCGGGAAGGAAGGGCTACACCTTC
TRBJ1-2	TRBV5-1	-	once	CASSPIRDTYGYTF	TGCGCCAGCAGCCCCATCCGGGACACCTATGGCTACACCTTC
TRBJ2-7	TRBV2	-	many	CASSEVGSSYEQYF	TGTGCCAGCAGTGAAGTGGGCTCCTCCTACGAGCAGTACTTC
TRBJ1-5	TRBV10-2	-	-	CASSESEGTQHF	TGCGCCAGCAGTGAGTCGGAGGGGACCCAGCATTTT
TRBJ2-5	TRBV18	-	-	CASSLYSTAIQETQYF	TGTGCCAGCTCCCTTTATTCGACAGCCATCCAAGAGACCCAGTACTTC
TRBJ1-2	TRBV6-5	TRBD1	-	CASKETGSFYGYTF	TGTGCCAGCAAAGAGACAGGGAGTTTCTATGGCTACACCTTC
TRBJ1-4	TRBV6-5	TRBD1	-	CASCPGTGDEKLFF	TGTGCCAGCTGCCCCGGGACAGGGGACGAAAAACTGTTTTTT
TRBJ2-5	TRBV27	-	-	CASSPTSPQETQYF	TGTGCCAGCAGTCCAACTAGCCCCCAAGAGACCCAGTACTTC
TRBJ1-2	TRBV9	-	-	CASSVDPGNGYTF	TGTGCCAGCAGCGTAGACCCAGGGAATGGCTACACCTTC
TRBJ1-4	TRBV6-6	-	-	CASTLELGGEKLFF	TGTGCCAGCACCCTGGAACTGGGGGGTGAAAAACTGTTTTTT
TRBJ2-5	TRBV7-6	TRBD1	-	CASSLATNRGETQYF	TGTGCCAGCAGCTTAGCGACAAACAGGGGTGAGACCCAGTACTTC
TRBJ2-5	TRBV12-3/TRBV12-4	-	-	CASSLPEGETQYF	TGTGCCAGCAGTTTACCCGAGGGAGAGACCCAGTACTTC
TRBJ2-7	TRBV5-1	TRBD1	-	CASSYRQGPYEQYF	TGCGCCAGCAGCTATAGACAGGGCCCATACGAGCAGTACTTC
TRBJ1-1	TRBV5-4	-	few	CASSSVGGLHEAFF	TGTGCCAGCAGCTCGGTAGGCGGGCTACATGAAGCTTTCTTT
TRBJ2-2	TRBV7-9	-	-	CAGLQGLNTGELFF	TGTGCCGGCTTGCAGGGGCTGAACACCGGGGAGCTGTTTTTT
TRBJ2-3	TRBV2	-	-	CASSTVYTQYF	TGTGCCAGCAGTACAGTGTATACGCAGTATTTT
TRBJ2-7	TRBV7-3	-	-	CASSRIGGSVSYEQYF	TGTGCCAGCAGCCGTATTGGTGGGAGTGTCTCCTACGAGCAGTACTTC
TRBJ1-3	TRBV9	-	-	CASQPGGSSGNTIYF	TGTGCCAGCCAACCGGGGGGTTCCTCTGGAAACACCATATATTTT
TRBJ2-1	TRBV12-3/TRBV12-4	TRBD1	-	CASRRTGGDEQFF	TGTGCCAGCAGGCGGACAGGGGGCGATGAGCAGTTCTTC
TRBJ2-2	TRBV27	TRBD2	-	CASCDIGGGSWRELFF	TGTGCCAGCTGCGACATAGGTGGCGGGAGTTGGAGGGAGCTGTTTTTT
TRBJ2-3	TRBV10-2	-	-	CASSGDTDTQYF	TGCGCCAGCAGTGGAGATACAGATACGCAGTATTTT
TRBJ1-2	TRBV6-6	-	-	CASDVGGYGYTF	TGTGCCAGCGACGTAGGGGGTTATGGCTACACCTTC
TRBJ1-2	TRBV6-6	TRBD1	-	CASSRQGRELYHYGYTF	TGTGCCAGCAGCCGACAGGGAAGAGAATTGTACCACTATGGCTACACCTTC
TRBJ2-3	TRBV5-6	TRBD2	-	CASSLASSGGARTDTQYF	TGTGCCAGCAGCTTGGCGTCTAGCGGGGGCGCGAGGACAGATACGCAGTATTTT
TRBJ2-5	TRBV4-1	TRBD2	-	CASSLSGTSGSRETQYF	TGCGCCAGCAGCCTTTCCGGGACTAGCGGGAGTCGGGAGACCCAGTACTTC
TRBJ2-2	TRBV15	-	-	CATSRDVNTGELFF	TGTGCCACCAGCAGAGACGTTAACACCGGGGAGCTGTTTTTT
TRBJ1-4	TRBV2	TRBD1	few	CASTGQGAGEKLFF	TGTGCCAGCACGGGACAGGGGGCGGGTGAAAAACTGTTTTTT
TRBJ2-1	TRBV28	TRBD2	once	CASSPSGRDEQFF	TGTGCCAGCAGTCCCAGCGGGAGGGATGAGCAGTTCTTC
TRBJ2-3	TRBV9	TRBD2	-	CASSVNSGGLSTDTQYF	TGTGCCAGCAGCGTTAATAGCGGGGGGCTTAGCACAGATACGCAGTATTTT
TRBJ2-7	TRBV5-1	-	-	CASSFSSAEQYF	TGCGCCAGCAGCTTTTCTAGTGCCGAGCAGTACTTC
TRBJ2-5	TRBV30	-	-	CAWSPYQETQYF	TGTGCCTGGAGTCCCTACCAAGAGACCCAGTACTTC
TRBJ1-4	TRBV5-3	-	few	CARSSFAGVDEKLFF	TGTGCCAGAAGCTCGTTCGCGGGGGTGGACGAAAAACTGTTTTTT
TRBJ2-7	TRBV3-1/TRBV3-2	-	-	CASSTASYEQYF	TGTGCCAGCAGCACAGCCTCCTACGAGCAGTACTTC
TRBJ1-2	TRBV28	-	-	CASTSPAGFGYTF	TGTGCCAGCACCTCCCCGGCAGGGTTCGGCTACACCTTC
TRBJ2-6	TRBV3-1/TRBV3-2	-	-	CASSQLQGNGANVLTF	TGTGCCAGCAGCCAACTCCAGGGGAACGGGGCCAACGTCCTGACTTTC
TRBJ2-5	TRBV24-1	-	-	CATSDFKTQYF	TGTGCCACCAGTGATTTTAAGACCCAGTACTTC
TRBJ1-1	TRBV2	-	-	CASARVTEAFF	TGTGCCAGCGCCCGGGTCACTGAAGCTTTCTTT
TRBJ2-7	TRBV18	-	-	CASSPVGQAYEQYF	TGTGCCAGCTCACCAGTAGGACAAGCCTACGAGCAGTACTTC
TRBJ1-4	TRBV25-1	-	-	CASLESQGTNEKLFF	TGTGCCAGCCTAGAGTCACAGGGTACTAATGAAAAACTGTTTTTT
TRBJ2-7	TRBV27	-	-	CASSPSWQGSSEQYF	TGTGCCAGCAGCCCCTCGTGGCAGGGGAGTTCGGAGCAGTACTTC
TRBJ2-3	TRBV11-2	-	-	CASEWGGTDTQYF	TGTGCCAGCGAATGGGGGGGCACAGATACGCAGTATTTT
TRBJ1-2	TRBV5-6	-	-	CASSSLGAGSYGYTF	TGTGCCAGCAGCTCCCTGGGGGCCGGATCCTATGGCTACACCTTC
TRBJ2-3	TRBV5-1	-	-	CASSLVPGTDTQYF	TGCGCCAGCAGCTTGGTTCCGGGCACAGATACGCAGTATTTT
TRBJ2-5	TRBV27	TRBD1	-	CASSPGTVETRATQYF	TGTGCCAGCAGTCCCGGGACAGTCGAAACCCGAGCGACCCAGTACTTC
TRBJ2-5	TRBV18	-	-	CASSPGETQYF	TGTGCCAGCTCACCCGGAGAGACCCAGTACTTC
TRBJ1-5	TRBV30	-	-	CAWSVGRGNQPQHF	TGTGCCTGGAGTGTGGGGAGGGGCAATCAGCCCCAGCATTTT
TRBJ2-5	TRBV5-1	-	-	CASSLDRGPPQETQYF	TGCGCCAGCAGCTTGGACCGGGGTCCGCCTCAAGAGACCCAGTACTTC
TRBJ2-1	TRBV23-1	-	-	CASSQSGRDGDEQFF	TGCGCCAGCAGTCAATCGGGGCGCGATGGGGATGAGCAGTTCTTC
TRBJ2-7	TRBV19	-	-	CASSVQGGVYEQYF	TGTGCCAGTAGTGTCCAGGGGGGAGTCTACGAGCAGTACTTC
TRBJ1-1	TRBV4-3	-	once	CASSLDGGDTEAFF	TGCGCCAGCAGCCTGGACGGGGGGGACACTGAAGCTTTCTTT
TRBJ2-1	TRBV19	TRBD1	-	CASKDRGPSHEQFF	TGTGCCAGTAAGGACAGGGGGCCCTCCCATGAGCAGTTCTTC
TRBJ1-5	TRBV19	TRBD1	-	CASSRDSNQPQHF	TGTGCCAGTAGTCGGGACAGTAATCAGCCCCAGCATTTT
TRBJ2-7	TRBV7-6	TRBD2	few	CASSPRAGPLYEQYF	TGTGCCAGCAGTCCTCGAGCGGGGCCTTTATACGAGCAGTACTTC